This entry lists 12 T cell receptor beta chains sequenced from one sample in a study of radiotherapy plus CTLA-4 blockade in lung cancer. This table comes from immunoSEQ multiplex PCR, and its TCRdb copy is limited to in-frame clones, with some not included. The table lists about 51,000 clones, approximately 80% of them singletons. The sample in question was peripheral blood, obtained from a patient treated with radiotherapy plus ipilimumab. The receptors were gathered from a human donor with non-small cell lung cancer whose response to radiotherapy plus ipilimumab could not be evaluated.

The chain combines TRBV23-1 with TRBJ2-3; D perhaps matches TRBD1 (6 bases). TRBV23-1 belongs to the ORF category, with a function that is uncertain. V was cut by 9 bases and J by 4 bases, with 17 bases left in between. The CDR3 runs to 14 residues. CDR3 sequence reads: CARLTQGIPDTQYF. The CDR3 bases are TGCGCCAGGCTCACTCAGGGGATTCCAGATACGCAGTATTTT.

V gene TRBV6-1 combines with J gene TRBJ1-2, with D tentatively TRBD1 (6 bases). V gave up 3 bases and J gave up 4 bases, with 15 bases separating them. Looked up from germline, CDR1 is MNHNS and CDR2 is SASEGT. This CDR3 has 15 residues. CDR3 bases: TGTGCCAGCAGTGACACCCGCATGGGGGCCTATGGCTACACCTTC. Protein: CASSDTRMGAYGYTF.

The V call is TRBV5-1, the J call TRBJ1-2; perhaps TRBD1 as D (5 bases). Trimming pared 4 bases from V and 8 bases from J, leaving 18 bases between. Germline assignment: CDR1 SGHRS and CDR2 YFSETQ. The CDR3 is 14 amino acids. The CDR3 bases are TGCGCCAGCAGCCTAAGCCGGGGGGTGGAGGGCTACACCTTC. Translating it yields CASSLSRGVEGYTF.

The chain couples TRBV5-1 to TRBJ1-2; possibly TRBD1 for D (6 bases). The germline gives CDR1 SGHRS, CDR2 YFSETQ. V dropped 3 bases and J dropped 4 bases, with 13 bases sitting between them. This CDR3 spans 14 amino acids. The DNA of the CDR3 is TGCGCCAGCAGCTCCGACGGGGGGGCCTATGGCTACACCTTC. Its protein product is CASSSDGGAYGYTF.

This clone was seen a single time. This chain connects TRBV4-1 to TRBJ2-5; D may be TRBD1 (5 bases). Trimming stripped 1 base from V and 5 bases from J, with 14 bases between. The CDR3 runs 15 residues. The germline V gene encodes CDR1 MGHRA and CDR2 YSYEKL. The CDR3 loop reads CASSQGRFGAETQYF. CDR3 nucleotide sequence: TGCGCCAGCAGCCAAGGACGTTTTGGGGCCGAGACCCAGTACTTC.

This clone came up a few times. In nucleotides, the CDR3 is TGTGCCAGCTTGGAAGCGGGAAATCCGGACATTCAGTACTTC. Translation gives CASLEAGNPDIQYF. This chain joins TRBV2 and TRBJ2-4, with 7 bases aligning to TRBD2. Unmatched junction bases numbered 12, after V lost 8 bases and J lost 8 bases. Germline V gives CDR1 SNHLY, CDR2 FYNNEI. The CDR3 has 14 amino acids. The variable domain in full, with the rest retrieved from reference TRBV2 and TRBJ2-4, is EPEVTQTPSHQVTQMGQEVILRCVPISNHLYFYWYRQILGQKVEFLVSFYNNEISEKSEIFDDQFSVERPDGSNFTLKIRSTKLEDSAMYFCASLEAGNPDIQYFGAGTRLSVL.

V gene TRBV19 combines with J gene TRBJ2-1; 7 bases map to TRBD2. V lost 11 bases and J lost 2; bases outside the gene matches: 15. CDR1 and CDR2 from the germline V gene are LNHDA and SQIVND (reference sequence). This CDR3 spans 16 amino acids. The DNA for the CDR3 is TGTGCCGTAGGGGAGGGTCTCTCCCCTGCCTACAATGAGCAGTTCTTC. It encodes CAVGEGLSPAYNEQFF.

This clone was seen more than once but under ten times. V is TRBV2 and J is TRBJ2-5; 9 bases are shared with TRBD1. J was trimmed by 12 bases and V by 8 bases; bases with no gene match: 16. This CDR3 comprises 14 residues. Germline CDR1 reads SNHLY; CDR2 reads FYNNEI. The CDR3 nucleotides are TGTGCCAGCTCCCAGGGCCCCGAACGGACAGGGGAGTACTTC. Translation: CASSQGPERTGEYF.

The rearrangement joins TRBV4-3 to TRBJ2-5, with TRBD1 as a possible D gene (6 bases). The CDR3 runs to 16 residues. V was pared by 4 bases and J by 3 bases, with 18 bases between. CDR1 is LGHNA and CDR2 is YSLEER in the germline V gene. CDR3 bases: TGCGCCAGCAGCCCGACAGGATTTCAGGGGAAAGAGACCCAGTACTTC. Translation: CASSPTGFQGKETQYF.

The chain joins TRBV5-6 to TRBJ1-5; D is unresolved. Germline V gene lookup returns CDR1 SGHDT and CDR2 YYEEEE. This CDR3 spans 14 amino acids. V was cut by 2 bases and J by 4 bases, with 10 bases left in between. The CDR3 region has the DNA TGTGCCAGCAGCTTTTGGCCCCCTAATCAGCCCCAGCATTTT. Translation gives CASSFWPPNQPQHF.

This rearrangement joins TRBV18 to TRBJ2-5, with 9 bases lining up with TRBD2. The CDR3 contains 14 residues. The V gene's germline CDR1 is KGHSH and CDR2 LQKENI. Trimming at V came to 6 bases and at J to 4 bases, leaving 6 bases not matched to a gene. The CDR3 sequence: CASSHSAGGETQYF. The CDR3 DNA reads TGTGCCAGCTCCCATTCAGCGGGGGGAGAGACCCAGTACTTC.

In its sample, this clone was seen once. The rearrangement uses TRBV28 and TRBJ2-7, with 8 bases fitting TRBD1. Germline assignment: CDR1 MDHEN and CDR2 SYDVKM. J gave up 4 bases and V 6 bases, and 8 bases lay outside the gene matches. This CDR3 contains 14 residues. This CDR3 reads CASRRGQGGYEQYF. As DNA, the CDR3 is TGTGCCAGCAGACGCGGACAGGGTGGGTACGAGCAGTACTTC.